These 23 T cell receptor beta chains came from one sample sequenced in a study of cytomegalovirus exposure and HLA in healthy donors. In the PCR, 60 Vbeta and 13 Jbeta primers were used. Clones were sequenced by immunoSEQ multiplex PCR, and TCRdb holds only the in-frame ones, with some missing. The table has 150,000 to 200,000 clones, about 74% seen once. Specimen: PBMCs. Source of these receptors: a male donor in good health and CMV-seronegative.

The genes are TRBV5-6 and TRBJ2-4, with D possibly being TRBD1 (6 bases). Trimming took 4 bases from V and 0 from J, leaving 17 bases between them. The V gene's germline CDR1 is SGHDT and CDR2 YYEEEE. This CDR3 is built from 17 residues. The CDR3: CASSLADRTGAKNIQYF. For the CDR3, the DNA is TGTGCCAGCAGCCTAGCCGACAGGACGGGAGCCAAAAACATTCAGTACTTC.

This clone was picked up a small number of times. The genes are TRBV5-1 and TRBJ1-2; 11 bases match TRBD1. Germline V gives CDR1 SGHRS, CDR2 YFSETQ. Trimming at V came to 3 bases and at J to 1 base, leaving 2 bases not matched to a gene. There are 15 residues in the CDR3. The CDR3 region has the DNA TGCGCCAGCAGCTCTGGGACAGGGGGTAACTATGGCTACACCTTC. It encodes CASSSGTGGNYGYTF.

J is TRBJ2-2 and V is TRBV7-2; 7 bases map to TRBD1. Germline CDR1 SGHTA, CDR2 FQGNSA. The CDR3 extends over 15 amino acids. V dropped 6 bases and J dropped 1; count of bases not matched to a gene: 5. The CDR3 DNA reads TGTGCCAGCAGTCCCCAGGGGGTGAACACCGGGGAGCTGTTTTTT. This gives the protein CASSPQGVNTGELFF. Using reference TRBV7-2 and TRBJ2-2 for the parts outside the CDR3, the full variable domain is GAGVSQSPSNKVTEKGKDVELRCDPISGHTALYWYRQSLGQGLEFLIYFQGNSAPDKSGLPSDRFSAERTGGSVSTLTIQRTQQEDSAVYLCASSPQGVNTGELFFGEGSRLTVL.

The rearrangement links TRBV5-1 to TRBJ1-1; 7 bases align to TRBD1. CDR3 length: 17 amino acids. With V trimmed by 4 bases and J by 0 bases, 12 bases remained unmatched. The V gene's germline CDR1 is SGHRS and CDR2 YFSETQ. This CDR3 reads CASSPAARGSMNTEAFF. The CDR3 region has the DNA TGCGCCAGCAGCCCGGCAGCCAGGGGGAGCATGAACACTGAAGCTTTCTTT. The variable domain in full, with the rest retrieved from reference TRBV5-1 and TRBJ1-1, is KAGVTQTPRYLIKTRGQQVTLSCSPISGHRSVSWYQQTPGQGLQFLFEYFSETQRNKGNFPGRFSGRQFSNSRSEMNVSTLELGDSALYLCASSPAARGSMNTEAFFGQGTRLTVV.

The chain employs TRBV11-2 and TRBJ2-4; 16 bases line up with TRBD2. This CDR3 has 18 residues. Germline lookup yields CDR1 SGHAT and CDR2 FQNNGV. Germline trimming cut 7 bases from V and 1 base from J; bases unmatched to any gene: 7. CDR3 coding DNA: TGTGCCAGCACCTCCGGGACTAGCGGGAGGGGGGCCAAAAACATTCAGTACTTC. It is translated as CASTSGTSGRGAKNIQYF.

The J gene is TRBJ2-1, the V gene TRBV4-3; 7 bases agree with TRBD1. The CDR3 has 15 amino acids. From germline, CDR1 is LGHNA and CDR2 YSLEER. The V segment lost 2 bases and the J segment 6 bases; nucleotides outside the gene matches: 7. CDR3: CASSQTDRQGNEQFF. The CDR3 nucleotides read TGCGCCAGCAGCCAAACAGACAGACAGGGCAATGAGCAGTTCTTC.

The chain uses TRBV6-5 and TRBJ2-7; perhaps TRBD1 as D (6 bases). Germline V gene data show CDR1 as MNHEY and CDR2 as SVGAGI. The CDR3 sequence is 14 residues long. V lost 8 bases and J 0 bases, leaving 14 bases between the germline ends. CDR3 protein: CASSWGHASYEQYF. Here the CDR3 DNA reads TGTGCCAGCTCCTGGGGGCATGCCTCCTACGAGCAGTACTTC.

CDR3 sequence: CASSQSDRGPGEQYF. For the CDR3, the DNA is TGCGCCAGCAGCCAATCGGACAGGGGGCCAGGCGAGCAGTACTTC. The chain employs TRBV4-1 and TRBJ2-7, with 11 bases matching TRBD1. The CDR3 has 15 residues. J gave up 6 bases and V 2 bases, and 6 bases lay outside the gene matches. Germline V lookup: CDR1 MGHRA, CDR2 YSYEKL.

The chain joins TRBV9 to TRBJ2-1; 8 nucleotides align to TRBD1. The V gene end was trimmed by 3 bases and the J gene end by 0 bases; junction bases not matched to a gene: 8. Germline V CDR1 and CDR2: SGDLS, YYNGEE. CDR3 length: 17 amino acids. The chain's CDR3 is CASSATRTGSSYNEQFF. DNA of the CDR3: TGTGCCAGCAGCGCGACTCGGACAGGGAGCTCCTACAATGAGCAGTTCTTC.

There are a few counts of this clone. The chain couples TRBV5-3 to TRBJ2-1; D might be TRBD2 (6 bases). TRBV5-3 is placed among ORFs of uncertain function. Trimming cost V 3 bases and J 5 bases, with 15 bases left between them. This CDR3 contains 15 residues. CDR3 sequence: CARSSRPGGDNEQFF. The CDR3, as DNA: TGTGCCAGAAGCTCCAGACCCGGCGGGGACAATGAGCAGTTCTTC.

This chain uses TRBV4-3 with TRBJ2-5, with a tentative D call TRBD1 (5 bases). CDR3 length: 15 residues. Germline values: CDR1 LGHNA, CDR2 YSLEER. The V and J ends lost 1 base and 5 bases respectively, with 14 bases between them. CDR3 residues: CASSQAYNSGETQYF. The CDR3 nucleotides read TGCGCCAGCAGCCAAGCTTACAACTCAGGGGAGACCCAGTACTTC.

The rearrangement links TRBV18 to TRBJ1-3; maybe TRBD1 (6 bases). Looked up from germline, CDR1 is KGHSH and CDR2 is LQKENI. V was cut by 3 bases and J by 4 bases, with 13 bases left in between. This CDR3 has 15 residues. The CDR3 sequence: CASSPDRSRGNTIYF. CDR3 nucleotide sequence: TGTGCCAGCTCACCCGACAGGAGTAGGGGAAACACCATATATTTT.

Comments on this clone: A junction end diverges from the germline sequence, so it may reflect a read error. This chain links TRBV7-9 with TRBJ1-2, with D tentatively TRBD1 (5 bases). The CDR3 covers 11 residues. CDR1 is SEHNR, CDR2 FQNEAQ, per germline (reference sequence). CDR3 protein: CSSSSDTIYTF. CDR3 in DNA: TGTTCCAGCAGCTCGGACACGATCTACACCTTC.

The V gene is TRBV6-6, the J gene TRBJ1-2; D not certain. Trimming shortened V by 2 bases and J by 8 bases, and 15 bases separated the two germline ends. CDR3 length: 14 amino acids. The V gene's germline CDR1 is MNHNY and CDR2 SVGAGI (reference sequence). This CDR3 is CASSYEPGMNGYTF. CDR3 DNA: TGTGCCAGCAGTTACGAGCCGGGGATGAACGGCTACACCTTC.

The chain combines TRBV28 with TRBJ1-2; maybe TRBD1 (6 bases). Deletions cut 6 bases from V and 6 bases from J, with 20 bases between. This CDR3 region has 15 residues. Germline loops: CDR1 MDHEN, CDR2 SYDVKM. CDR3 residues: CASRPLDRPGDGYTF. As DNA, the CDR3 is TGTGCCAGCAGGCCTCTGGACAGACCGGGCGATGGCTACACCTTC.

This clone showed up just a few times. The chain combines TRBV4-3 with TRBJ2-1, with 10 positions matching TRBD2. The trim removed 1 base at V and 6 bases at J, leaving 3 bases unmatched. This CDR3 is built from 15 residues. The germline gives CDR1 LGHNA, CDR2 YSLEER. The CDR3 loop reads CASSQGSGRVNEQFF. CDR3 DNA sequence: TGCGCCAGCAGCCAAGGAAGCGGGAGGGTCAATGAGCAGTTCTTC.

This clone appeared once. The chain combines TRBV7-2 with TRBJ2-7; 9 nucleotides agree with TRBD2. CDR3 length: 18 residues. The germline V gene encodes CDR1 SGHTA and CDR2 FQGNSA. The J segment lost 1 base and the V segment lost 1 base, leaving 11 bases of the junction unmatched. CDR3: CASSLELLGSGRSYEQYF. DNA of the CDR3: TGTGCCAGCAGCTTAGAGCTGCTCGGGAGCGGGAGGTCCTACGAGCAGTACTTC.

The chain is built from TRBV28 and TRBJ2-1; 9 nucleotides match TRBD1. CDR3 length equals 16 residues. J was trimmed by 8 bases and V by 6 bases; bases with no gene match: 14. Germline V gives CDR1 MDHEN, CDR2 SYDVKM. The CDR3 region has the DNA TGTGCCAGCAGAACAGGGGGCAGTTTTCGGAAGGATGAGCAGTTCTTC. It yields the protein CASRTGGSFRKDEQFF.

The CDR3 loop reads CAWSGGTSGSSQETQYF. The DNA for the CDR3 is TGTGCCTGGAGCGGGGGGACTAGCGGGAGTTCCCAAGAGACCCAGTACTTC. The chain is built from TRBV30 and TRBJ2-5; 14 positions agree with TRBD2. V lost 3 bases, J lost 1 base, and 7 bases stayed unmatched. CDR3 size: 17 residues. Germline-derived CDR1 and CDR2 are GTSNPN and SVGIG (reference sequence). Full variable domain (remainder filled in from reference TRBV30 and TRBJ2-5): SQTIHQWPATLVQPVGSPLSLECTVEGTSNPNLYWYRQAAGRGLQLLFYSVGIGQISSEVPQNLSASRPQDRQFILSSKKLLLSDSGFYLCAWSGGTSGSSQETQYFGPGTRLLVL.

J is TRBJ2-3 and V is TRBV7-9; TRBD2 aligns across 13 bases. This CDR3 region has 14 residues. V was clipped by 7 bases and J by 8 bases; unmatched bases: 6. Germline V gene sequence: CDR1 SEHNR, CDR2 FQNEAQ (reference sequence). CDR3 protein: CASTAGTSGTTQYF. CDR3 coding DNA: TGTGCCAGCACCGCCGGGACTAGCGGGACTACGCAGTATTTT.

The chain combines TRBV7-9 with TRBJ2-1, with 12 bases lining up with TRBD2. The CDR3 totals 16 residues. Trimming took 5 bases from V and 6 from J; bases not matched to a gene: 8. Germline V gene data show CDR1 as SEHNR and CDR2 as FQNEAQ (reference sequence). The CDR3 reads CASSPPTSGSFNEQFF. The CDR3 DNA reads TGTGCCAGCAGCCCCCCGACTAGCGGGAGTTTCAATGAGCAGTTCTTC.

J is TRBJ1-5 and V is TRBV18; D ambiguous. The germline gives CDR1 KGHSH, CDR2 LQKENI. This CDR3 is 14 amino acids long. Trimming removed 11 bases at V and 7 bases at J, with 21 bases between. The CDR3 loop is CASTSGSLGQPQHF. The CDR3 bases are TGTGCCTCCACCAGCGGCAGTTTGGGCCAGCCCCAGCATTTT. The variable domain in full, completed from reference TRBV18 and TRBJ1-5, reads NAGVMQNPRHLVRRRGQEARLRCSPMKGHSHVYWYRQLPEEGLKFMVYLQKENIIDESGMPKERFSAEFPKEGPSILRIQQVVRGDSAAYFCASTSGSLGQPQHFGDGTRLSIL.

The V call is TRBV30, the J call TRBJ2-7; tentatively, D is TRBD1 (6 bases). V lost 7 bases and J 5 bases, leaving 18 bases between the germline ends. CDR1 is GTSNPN, CDR2 SVGIG, per germline (reference sequence). The CDR3 is 13 residues long. CDR3 coding DNA: TGTGCCTTCAACAGGGTCTTAAAGCACGAGCAGTACTTC. Translated, it gives CAFNRVLKHEQYF.